What follows are 19 T cell receptor beta chains derived from one specimen sequenced in a study of T cell changes during pregnancy in multiple sclerosis. Using immunoSEQ multiplex PCR, the repertoire was profiled, and TCRdb retains in-frame clones only, with some absent. Among some 99,000 clones listed, approximately 93% were seen once. Sample: peripheral blood, taken after pregnancy. The source is a female donor with multiple sclerosis, enrolled in a pregnancy study.

The V gene is TRBV4-1, the J gene TRBJ2-2; D uncertain. Trimming removed 1 base at V and 7 bases at J, with 10 bases between. The CDR3 sequence is 14 residues long. Germline CDR1 MGHRA, CDR2 YSYEKL. In DNA form, the CDR3 reads TGCGCCAGCAGCCAAGGACTTACGGGCGGGGAGCTGTTTTTT. Protein product: CASSQGLTGGELFF.

The V call is TRBV11-3, the J call TRBJ1-6, with a weak D call TRBD1 (6 bases). The germline CDR1 and CDR2 sequences are SGHNT and YENEEA. The CDR3 is 13 residues long. V shed 5 bases and J shed 9 bases, with 11 bases lying between them. Written as DNA, the CDR3 is TGTGCCAGCAGCCAAAACAGGGTTTCACCCCTCCACTTT. Amino acid sequence: CASSQNRVSPLHF.

The table lists this clone with a count of one. The chain couples TRBV29-1 to TRBJ2-1; TRBD2 aligns across 11 bases. The CDR3 extends over 15 amino acids. Trimming took 1 base from V and 1 from J; bases not matched to a gene: 0. Germline loops: CDR1 SQVTM, CDR2 ANQGSEA. CDR3 amino acids: CSVEGLAGSYNEQFF. In nucleotides, the CDR3 is TGCAGCGTTGAAGGACTAGCGGGGTCCTACAATGAGCAGTTCTTC.

The CDR3: CASSFQAGGVAGSDTQYF. The CDR3 DNA follows: TGTGCCAGCAGCTTTCAAGCGGGAGGCGTGGCCGGGTCAGATACGCAGTATTTT. This chain links TRBV11-2 with TRBJ2-3; 9 bases are a match to TRBD2. Germline V gene lookup returns CDR1 SGHAT and CDR2 FQNNGV. This CDR3 comprises 18 residues. Trimming removed 3 bases from V and 4 bases from J; junction bases left unmatched: 14.

The rearrangement joins TRBV2 to TRBJ1-2, with 10 bases that match TRBD1. The CDR3 extends over 16 amino acids. The germline CDR1 and CDR2 sequences are SNHLY and FYNNEI. Trimming at V came to 8 bases and at J to 0 bases, leaving 9 bases not matched to a gene. The CDR3 reads CASCRDRGASNYGYTF. CDR3 DNA: TGTGCCAGCTGCCGGGACAGGGGTGCCTCTAACTATGGCTACACCTTC.

The rearrangement joins TRBV5-4 to TRBJ2-1; 8 nucleotides line up with TRBD1. The CDR3 is 16 residues long. Germline CDR1 and CDR2: SGHNT and YYREEE (reference sequence). Trimming cost V 3 bases and J 5 bases; bases outside gene matches: 10. The CDR3 DNA is TGTGCCAGCAGCTGGACCGGGACAGGAGTACACAATGAGCAGTTCTTC. It translates to CASSWTGTGVHNEQFF.

The chain links TRBV27 to TRBJ2-7, with D unclear. The CDR3 has 15 residues. Germline-derived CDR1 and CDR2 are MNHEY and SMNVEV (reference sequence). The V gene lost 8 bases and the J gene lost 4 bases, with 21 bases spanning the gap. The CDR3 DNA sequence: TGTGCCAGCCGCCCCCCAGGCCTCAGCCTATACGAGCAGTACTTC. Its translation: CASRPPGLSLYEQYF.

The chain links TRBV14 to TRBJ2-3; no clear D. The CDR3 spans 12 residues. Per germline, CDR1 SGHDN and CDR2 FVKESK. V lost 6 bases and J lost 8, with 12 bases in between. CDR3 in amino acids: CASSLGVGTQYF. CDR3 nucleotide sequence: TGTGCCAGCAGTCTAGGAGTCGGTACGCAGTATTTT. The full variable domain, completed using reference TRBV14 and TRBJ2-3, is EAGVTQFPSHSVIEKGQTVTLRCDPISGHDNLYWYRRVMGKEIKFLLHFVKESKQDESGMPNNRFLAERTGGTYSTLKVQPAELEDSGVYFCASSLGVGTQYFGPGTRLTVL.

This chain joins TRBV27 and TRBJ1-5, with a weak D call TRBD1 (5 bases). This CDR3 comprises 13 residues. Germline V CDR1 and CDR2: MNHEY, SMNVEV (reference sequence). Trimming took 6 bases from V and 5 from J, leaving 11 bases between them. The DNA for the CDR3 is TGTGCCAGCAGACGACAGAGACATCAGCCCCAGCATTTT. Its protein product is CASRRQRHQPQHF.

V and J are TRBV19 and TRBJ2-3; 9 nucleotides agree with TRBD2. CDR1 is LNHDA and CDR2 is SQIVND in the germline V gene (reference sequence). J lost 4 bases, V lost 5 bases, and 7 bases had no gene match. The length of the CDR3 is 15 residues. DNA of the CDR3: TGTGCCAGTAGTTCAATAGCGGGAGTTGCAGATACGCAGTATTTT. As protein: CASSSIAGVADTQYF.

The rearrangement links TRBV27 to TRBJ2-1, with 12 nucleotides matching TRBD2. The V gene's germline CDR1 is MNHEY and CDR2 SMNVEV (reference sequence). CDR3 length: 17 amino acids. V was clipped by 6 bases and J by 3 bases; unmatched bases: 9. The CDR3 bases are TGTGCCAGCAGCTTGCCTCGGACTAGCGGGAACTACAATGAGCAGTTCTTC. Protein sequence: CASSLPRTSGNYNEQFF.

The rearrangement uses TRBV29-1 and TRBJ2-7, with D possibly being TRBD2 (6 bases). Germline assignment: CDR1 SQVTM and CDR2 ANQGSEA. The CDR3 has 14 residues. The germline V and J ends were trimmed by 7 bases and 2 bases, with 18 bases remaining between them. The CDR3 loop reads CSAGRRGRAYEQYF. DNA of the CDR3: TGCAGCGCCGGGCGTCGGGGGAGAGCCTACGAGCAGTACTTC.

This chain uses TRBV18 with TRBJ1-1; D call uncertain. The V end was cut by 3 bases, the J end by 4 bases, with 9 bases between. The CDR3 has 13 amino acids. The V gene's germline CDR1 is KGHSH and CDR2 LQKENI. The CDR3, as DNA: TGTGCCAGCTCACCCGTCGGCGGCACTGAAGCTTTCTTT. Translating gives CASSPVGGTEAFF. The full variable domain, rest sourced from reference TRBV18 and TRBJ1-1, is NAGVMQNPRHLVRRRGQEARLRCSPMKGHSHVYWYRQLPEEGLKFMVYLQKENIIDESGMPKERFSAEFPKEGPSILRIQQVVRGDSAAYFCASSPVGGTEAFFGQGTRLTVV.

The chain couples TRBV7-9 to TRBJ2-7; 12 bases fit TRBD1. With V trimmed by 5 bases and J by 4 bases, 18 bases remained unmatched. The germline gives CDR1 SEHNR, CDR2 FQNEAQ (reference sequence). This CDR3 is built from 19 residues. The CDR3 reads CASSPSLTGTGGDRYEQYF. The CDR3 DNA follows: TGTGCCAGCAGCCCGAGTTTAACCGGGACAGGGGGCGACCGGTACGAGCAGTACTTC.

The V gene is TRBV5-4, the J gene TRBJ2-1, with D maybe TRBD2 (6 bases). The V end was cut by 3 bases, the J end by 4 bases, with 14 bases between. Germline loops: CDR1 SGHNT, CDR2 YYREEE (reference sequence). The length of the CDR3 is 15 residues. The CDR3 bases are TGTGCCAGCAGCTCGGTGAGCCGGGGGTACAATGAGCAGTTCTTC. Amino acids: CASSSVSRGYNEQFF.

The gene calls are TRBV19 and TRBJ2-7; TRBD2 matches 8 bases. This CDR3 is built from 13 residues. Germline CDR1 is LNHDA and CDR2 is SQIVND (reference sequence). J lost 4 bases, V lost 6 bases, and 5 bases had no gene match. CDR3 region: CASSPGGGYEQYF. The CDR3, as DNA: TGTGCCAGTAGCCCCGGGGGGGGGTACGAGCAGTACTTC.

In its sample, this clone was seen once. The chain couples TRBV7-9 to TRBJ1-5, with TRBD1 as a possible D gene (6 bases). The germline V gene encodes CDR1 SEHNR and CDR2 FQNEAQ (reference sequence). V was clipped by 5 bases and J by 10 bases, with 15 bases between them. The length of the CDR3 is 13 residues. The CDR3 spells CASSPGGGKPQHF. The CDR3 nucleotides read TGTGCCAGCAGCCCGGGGGGCGGGAAACCCCAGCATTTT.

This clone showed up just once. The chain employs TRBV27 and TRBJ2-1, with unresolved D. V gave up 5 bases and J gave up 8 bases, with 7 bases separating them. Looked up from germline, CDR1 is MNHEY and CDR2 is SMNVEV (reference sequence). There are 11 residues in the CDR3. CDR3 sequence: CASSQMHEQFF. In nucleotides, the CDR3 is TGTGCCAGCAGTCAGATGCATGAGCAGTTCTTC.

V gene TRBV30 combines with J gene TRBJ1-1; D unresolved. V gave up 2 bases and J gave up 1 base, with 8 bases separating them. The CDR3 has 13 residues. CDR1 and CDR2 from the germline V gene are GTSNPN and SVGIG (reference sequence). DNA of the CDR3: TGTGCCTGGAGTCGCTTACAGAACACTGAAGCTTTCTTT. As protein: CAWSRLQNTEAFF.